What follows is one T cell receptor (beta chain) and its context. Its matching antigen is unknown. V was pared by 5 bases and J by 10 bases, with 18 bases between. Germline lookup yields CDR1 SEHNR and CDR2 FQNEAQ (reference sequence). The CDR3 totals 14 residues. The source of the sample is a study of cytomegalovirus exposure and HLA in healthy donors. The study's findings and limits: Immune exposure was documented only through CMV serostatus. In vitro checks showed that a few CMV-associated chains really do target CMV antigens.

PCR was performed using 60 Vbeta and 13 Jbeta primers. The assay was immunoSEQ multiplex PCR, and TCRdb's table has in-frame clones only and misses some. The sample yields about 140,000 clones, around 75% seen once. The J gene is TRBJ2-1, the V gene TRBV7-9; D is unclear. Sample: PBMCs. This receptor was taken from a woman in her 30s in good health and CMV-seronegative. Written as DNA, the CDR3 is TGTGCCAGCAGCGATGAGTGGTCGGTAGTAGAGCAGTTCTTC. This translates into CASSDEWSVVEQFF. Looking up the rest from reference TRBV7-9 and TRBJ2-1 gives the full variable domain: DTGVSQNPRHKITKRGQNVTFRCDPISEHNRLYWYRQTLGQGPEFLTYFQNEAQLEKSRLLSDRFSAERPKGSFSTLEIQRTEQGDSAMYLCASSDEWSVVEQFFGPGTRLTVL.